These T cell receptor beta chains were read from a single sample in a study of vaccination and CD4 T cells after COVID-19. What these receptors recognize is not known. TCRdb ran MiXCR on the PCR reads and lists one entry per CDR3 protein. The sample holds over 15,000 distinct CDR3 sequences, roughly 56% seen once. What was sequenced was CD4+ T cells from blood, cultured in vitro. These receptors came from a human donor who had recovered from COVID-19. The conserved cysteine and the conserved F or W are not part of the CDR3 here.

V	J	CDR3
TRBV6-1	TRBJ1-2	ASRLGQNYGYT
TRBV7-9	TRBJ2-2	ASSLAINTGELF
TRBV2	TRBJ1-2	ASSEDSYGYT
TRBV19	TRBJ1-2	ASSMKTGGVHYGYT
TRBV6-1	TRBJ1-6	ASSRTH
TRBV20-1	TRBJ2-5	SASGESEYQETQY
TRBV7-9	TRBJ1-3	VSSLTVGSGNTIY
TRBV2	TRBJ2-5	ASSEGGLSGETQY
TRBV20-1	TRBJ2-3	SAGYVDTQY
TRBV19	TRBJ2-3	ASSPTRADTQY
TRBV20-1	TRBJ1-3	SARDPKAGNTIY
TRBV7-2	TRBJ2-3	ASSLKFEVGRTDTQY
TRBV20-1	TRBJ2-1	SAGLAERYNEQF
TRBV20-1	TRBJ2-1	SASRPGLAGVEQF
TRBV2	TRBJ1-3	ASTPGQGYTIY
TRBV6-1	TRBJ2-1	ASRSAAEDNEQF
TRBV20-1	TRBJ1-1	SARIGGRGWGEAF
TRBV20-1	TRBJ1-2	SALARPGEGTGLINYGYT
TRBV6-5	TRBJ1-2	ASSSNTNYGYT
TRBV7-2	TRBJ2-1	ASSSRWGGLAEQF
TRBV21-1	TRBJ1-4	ASSNDRGRGNEKLF
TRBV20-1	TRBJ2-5	SAISLLAGEKETQY